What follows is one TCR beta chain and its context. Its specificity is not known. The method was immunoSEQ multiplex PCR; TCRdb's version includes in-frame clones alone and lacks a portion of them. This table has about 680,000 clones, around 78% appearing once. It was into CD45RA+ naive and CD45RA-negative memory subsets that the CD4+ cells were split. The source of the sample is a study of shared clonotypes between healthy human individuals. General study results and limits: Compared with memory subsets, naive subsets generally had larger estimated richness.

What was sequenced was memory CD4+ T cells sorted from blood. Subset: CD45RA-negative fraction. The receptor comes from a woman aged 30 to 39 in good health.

Written as DNA, the CDR3 is TGTGCCAGCAGCTTAAACAGGGGAACCGGGGAGCTGTTTTTT. Protein sequence: CASSLNRGTGELFF. This chain connects TRBV7-8 to TRBJ2-2, with 7 bases matching TRBD1. Per the germline V gene, CDR1 is SGHVS and CDR2 is FQNEAQ. The CDR3 covers 14 residues. J lost 5 bases, V lost 2 bases, and 2 bases had no gene match.